Listed below are T cell receptor beta chains from one sample, sequenced in a study of T cells after yellow fever vaccination. In TCRdb, the 5' RACE reads were re-called with MiXCR into one record per CDR3 protein. The sample holds tens of thousands of distinct CDR3 sequences, 5.2% seen once. The sample in question was PBMCs, either bulk or a sorted T-cell subset (CD4+, CD8+, memory, or dextramer-sorted; not recorded which), obtained more than 35 days after the first yellow fever vaccination. The receptors originated from a man between 18 and 35 years old who received the YFV17D yellow fever vaccine. CDR3s include the opening cysteine and the closing phenylalanine or tryptophan. The D gene is left open where the match is weak. Each size is once, few, many or a size class.

D: TRBD1; size: many; V: TRBV4-2; J: TRBJ1-5; CDR3: CASSQDLGTASQPQHF; DNA: TGTGCCAGCAGCCAAGATTTGGGGACAGCTAGTCAGCCCCAGCATTTT
D: TRBD2; size: medium-sized; V: TRBV20-1; J: TRBJ2-5; CDR3: CSARLPGLAGGPEETQYF; DNA: TGCAGTGCTAGACTTCCCGGACTAGCGGGGGGGCCGGAGGAGACCCAGTACTTC
D: .; size: many; V: TRBV5-1; J: TRBJ1-6; CDR3: CASTQDPASSPLHF; DNA: TGCGCCAGCACACAAGACCCCGCATCGTCACCCCTCCACTTT
D: .; size: many; V: TRBV18; J: TRBJ1-5; CDR3: CASSLVSNQPQHF; DNA: TGTGCCAGCTCACTGGTCAGCAATCAGCCCCAGCATTTT
D: .; size: many; V: TRBV6-5; J: TRBJ2-3; CDR3: CASSYLGSQDTQYF; DNA: TGTGCCAGCAGTTACTTAGGTTCGCAAGATACGCAGTATTTT
D: .; size: few; V: TRBV5-4; J: TRBJ1-1; CDR3: CASSLDLWDTEAFF; DNA: TGTGCCAGCAGCTTGGACCTCTGGGACACTGAAGCTTTCTTT
D: TRBD1; size: many; V: TRBV18; J: TRBJ2-7; CDR3: CASSPTQGNTYEQYF; DNA: TGTGCCAGCTCACCAACACAGGGGAACACCTACGAGCAGTACTTC
D: TRBD2; size: many; V: TRBV27; J: TRBJ2-3; CDR3: CASSSPWTSGGGYTQYF; DNA: TGTGCCAGCAGTTCCCCTTGGACTAGCGGGGGGGGTTATACGCAGTATTTT
D: TRBD1; size: many; V: TRBV18; J: TRBJ2-5; CDR3: CASSPRQATGAETQYF; DNA: TGTGCCAGCTCCCCAAGACAGGCGACAGGGGCAGAGACCCAGTACTTC
D: .; size: many; V: TRBV29-1; J: TRBJ1-1; CDR3: CSVENQDGLEAFF; DNA: TGCAGCGTTGAAAATCAAGACGGGCTTGAAGCTTTCTTT
D: .; size: many; V: TRBV19; J: TRBJ1-5; CDR3: CASSPYSNQPQHF; DNA: TGTGCCAGTAGCCCCTATAGCAATCAGCCCCAGCATTTT
D: .; size: many; V: TRBV10-3; J: TRBJ2-7; CDR3: CAISGQTIYEQYF; DNA: TGTGCCATCAGCGGACAGACGATCTACGAGCAGTACTTC
D: TRBD1; size: many; V: TRBV20-1; J: TRBJ1-1; CDR3: CSASAGGSSTEAFF; DNA: TGCAGTGCTAGTGCAGGGGGCTCTTCAACTGAAGCTTTCTTT
D: TRBD1; size: many; V: TRBV12-3/TRBV12-4; J: TRBJ1-2; CDR3: CASNPGQGYGYTF; DNA: TGTGCCAGCAACCCGGGACAGGGCTATGGCTACACCTTC
D: TRBD2; size: few; V: TRBV20-1; J: TRBJ2-5; CDR3: CSADSGGAVETQYF; DNA: TGCAGTGCCGATAGCGGGGGGGCAGTAGAGACCCAGTACTTC
D: .; size: many; V: TRBV20-1; J: TRBJ1-4; CDR3: CSVSIGLSPEKLFF; DNA: TGCAGTGTCTCAATCGGACTTTCCCCTGAAAAACTGTTTTTT